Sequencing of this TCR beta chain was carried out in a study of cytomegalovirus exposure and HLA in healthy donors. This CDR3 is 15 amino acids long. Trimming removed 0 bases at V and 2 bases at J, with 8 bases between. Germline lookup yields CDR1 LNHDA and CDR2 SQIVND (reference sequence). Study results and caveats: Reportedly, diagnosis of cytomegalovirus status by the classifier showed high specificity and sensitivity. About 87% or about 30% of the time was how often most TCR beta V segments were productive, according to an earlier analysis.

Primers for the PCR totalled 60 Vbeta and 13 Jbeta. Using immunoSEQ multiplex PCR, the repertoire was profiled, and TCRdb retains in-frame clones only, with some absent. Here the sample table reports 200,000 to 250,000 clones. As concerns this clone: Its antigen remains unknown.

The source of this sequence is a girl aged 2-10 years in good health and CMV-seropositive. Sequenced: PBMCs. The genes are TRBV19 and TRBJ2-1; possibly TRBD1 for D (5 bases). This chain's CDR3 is CASSIDPGTYNEQFF. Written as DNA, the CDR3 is TGTGCCAGTAGTATAGATCCAGGGACCTACAATGAGCAGTTCTTC.